These 7 T cell receptor beta chains originate from one sample sequenced in a study of shared clonotypes between healthy human individuals. Only in-frame clones appear in the TCRdb table, and some are missing; sequencing was by immunoSEQ multiplex PCR. The data show some 2.4 million clones, with over 85% seen just once and approximately 0.37% held by the top ten. The sequencing input was naive CD4+ T cells from PBMCs. Subset described: CD45RA+ positively selected. All receptors come from a man younger than 30 in good health. Some clones in this sample may be carry-over from other donors' samples.

The chain employs TRBV6-5 and TRBJ1-1, with 7 bases aligning to TRBD1. V trimming: 7 bases; J trimming: 8 bases; junction bases outside the gene matches: 7. The CDR3 contains 12 residues. Germline V gene lookup returns CDR1 MNHEY and CDR2 SVGAGI. CDR3 region: CASTQGGGEAFF. CDR3 nucleotide sequence: TGTGCCAGCACCCAGGGGGGCGGAGAAGCTTTCTTT.

The chain links TRBV29-1 to TRBJ2-7; D might be TRBD1 (5 bases). This CDR3 has 12 amino acids. Trimming cost V 5 bases and J 3 bases, with 11 bases left between them. CDR1 is SQVTM, CDR2 ANQGSEA, per germline. CDR3 sequence: CSVLEDSYEQYF. For the CDR3, the DNA is TGCAGCGTTCTCGAAGACAGCTACGAGCAGTACTTC.

V usage is TRBV7-9 and J usage is TRBJ2-3, with 12 positions matching TRBD2. The V gene's germline CDR1 is SEHNR and CDR2 FQNEAQ (reference sequence). Unmatched junction bases numbered 10, after V lost 5 bases and J lost 4 bases. This CDR3 is 17 amino acids long. CDR3 DNA: TGTGCCAGCAGCCTGGGACTAGCGGGCTCCTACGCAGATACGCAGTATTTT. Its translation: CASSLGLAGSYADTQYF.

CDR3 sequence: CASSSSSVSSYEQYF. CDR3 nucleotides: TGTGCCAGCAGCTCTTCTAGCGTGAGCTCCTACGAGCAGTACTTC. The V gene is TRBV27, the J gene TRBJ2-5; a possible D gene is TRBD2 (6 bases). With the DNA end fitting TRBJ2-7 better, the J assignment may be wrong. The CDR3 is 15 residues long. The germline CDR1 and CDR2 sequences are MNHEY and SMNVEV (reference sequence).

The chain combines TRBV9 with TRBJ1-5; unclear D gene. The V end was cut by 4 bases, the J end by 4 bases, with 15 bases between. This CDR3 region has 15 residues. Germline loops: CDR1 SGDLS, CDR2 YYNGEE. The CDR3 nucleotides are TGTGCCAGCAGCCCCTCGTCGTGGGAAAATCAGCCCCAGCATTTT. This codes for CASSPSSWENQPQHF.

V and J are TRBV4-1 and TRBJ2-5; 15 bases match TRBD2. The CDR3 extends over 16 amino acids. V lost 4 bases and J lost 4; bases outside the gene matches: 4. Per the germline V gene, CDR1 is MGHRA and CDR2 is YSYEKL. The CDR3: CASSRGLAGGRETQYF. CDR3 coding DNA: TGCGCCAGCAGCCGTGGACTAGCGGGAGGGCGAGAGACCCAGTACTTC.

J is TRBJ1-1 and V is TRBV27; D unclear. This CDR3 has 14 amino acids. V was pared by 5 bases and J by 4 bases, with 14 bases between. Germline-derived CDR1 and CDR2 are MNHEY and SMNVEV (reference sequence). This CDR3 reads CASSPIMVSTEAFF. The CDR3 DNA reads TGTGCCAGCAGTCCCATTATGGTAAGCACTGAAGCTTTCTTT.